Listed below are T cell receptor beta chains from one sample, sequenced in a study of T cell changes during pregnancy in multiple sclerosis. Method: immunoSEQ multiplex PCR; TCRdb's copy keeps in-frame clones and lacks some. The data contain tens of thousands of clones, about 92% of them singletons. The starting material was peripheral blood, obtained before pregnancy. These TCRs come from a female donor with multiple sclerosis, enrolled in a pregnancy study. The CDR3 runs from the conserved cysteine through the conserved F or W. A D gene is named only where the DNA matches it firmly. Clone size is not always given. Where it is, it says once, few, many or a class for expanded clones.

V gene: TRBV9
clone size: .
D gene: .
J gene: TRBJ1-2
CDR3 DNA: TGTGCCAGCAGCGTAGGAGTAGAGAAGATAAACTATGGCTACACCTTC
CDR3 protein: CASSVGVEKINYGYTF

V gene: TRBV6-1
clone size: .
D gene: .
J gene: TRBJ2-1
CDR3 DNA: TGTGCCAGCAGTGAAGAACGGGGTAGCTCGTACAATGAGCAGTTCTTC
CDR3 protein: CASSEERGSSYNEQFF

V gene: TRBV2
clone size: .
D gene: .
J gene: TRBJ1-2
CDR3 DNA: TGTGCCAGCAGTGAAGCGCGGGAGAGCTATGGCTACACCTTC
CDR3 protein: CASSEARESYGYTF

V gene: TRBV5-6
clone size: .
D gene: TRBD2
J gene: TRBJ2-7
CDR3 DNA: TGTGCCAGCAGCCCCCCATTGGCGGGAGGGACGTATCGCGAGCAGTACTTC
CDR3 protein: CASSPPLAGGTYREQYF

V gene: TRBV4-1
clone size: .
D gene: TRBD2
J gene: TRBJ2-4
CDR3 DNA: TGCGCCAGCAGCCATAGGTCTAGCGGGAGGTCGGGAGACATTCAGTACTTC
CDR3 protein: CASSHRSSGRSGDIQYF

V gene: TRBV27
clone size: .
D gene: .
J gene: TRBJ2-2
CDR3 DNA: TGTGCCAGCAGTGTCGGGGGAAACACCGGGGAGCTGTTTTTT
CDR3 protein: CASSVGGNTGELFF

V gene: TRBV5-1
clone size: .
D gene: .
J gene: TRBJ2-1
CDR3 DNA: TGCGCCAGCAGCTTGGCCGCTAGCAACAATGAGCAGTTCTTC
CDR3 protein: CASSLAASNNEQFF

V gene: TRBV7-6
clone size: .
D gene: TRBD2
J gene: TRBJ2-1
CDR3 DNA: TGTGCCAGCAGCCATACTAGCGGGGTAACTACGAGGGAGCAGTTCTTC
CDR3 protein: CASSHTSGVTTREQFF

V gene: TRBV7-9
clone size: .
D gene: TRBD2
J gene: TRBJ2-7
CDR3 DNA: TGTGCCAGCAGCTCTAGCGGAGTGCCCTACGAGCAGTACTTC
CDR3 protein: CASSSSGVPYEQYF

V gene: TRBV7-9
clone size: .
D gene: TRBD2
J gene: TRBJ2-5
CDR3 DNA: TGTGCCAGCAGCGACGGTGGCGGGAGGGAGACCCAGTACTTC
CDR3 protein: CASSDGGGRETQYF

V gene: TRBV19
clone size: .
D gene: TRBD1
J gene: TRBJ1-1
CDR3 DNA: TGTGCCAGTGTTTATGGGGGATCCTCCCCTACAGGGGGCCAGATGAACACTGAAGCTTTCTTT
CDR3 protein: CASVYGGSSPTGGQMNTEAFF

V gene: TRBV9
clone size: .
D gene: TRBD2
J gene: TRBJ2-1
CDR3 DNA: TGTGCCAGCAGCCCTCGGACTAGCGGAGCTTACAATGAGCAGTTCTTC
CDR3 protein: CASSPRTSGAYNEQFF

V gene: TRBV27
clone size: .
D gene: TRBD2
J gene: TRBJ2-7
CDR3 DNA: TGTGCCAGCAGTTCTCCCGGGGGGGGGACGGACGAGCAGTACTTC
CDR3 protein: CASSSPGGGTDEQYF

V gene: TRBV5-4
clone size: .
D gene: TRBD2
J gene: TRBJ2-7
CDR3 DNA: TGTGCCAGCAGCAGGATCGGGACTAGTAACGAGCAGTACTTC
CDR3 protein: CASSRIGTSNEQYF

V gene: TRBV18
clone size: .
D gene: .
J gene: TRBJ2-3
CDR3 DNA: TGTGCCAGCTCAAGGACCAGGGCAGATACGCAGTATTTT
CDR3 protein: CASSRTRADTQYF

V gene: TRBV5-6
clone size: .
D gene: .
J gene: TRBJ2-1
CDR3 DNA: TGTGCCAGCAGCTTGGCGTGGGGCAGGGACAATGAGCAGTTCTTC
CDR3 protein: CASSLAWGRDNEQFF

V gene: TRBV7-8
clone size: .
D gene: .
J gene: TRBJ2-7
CDR3 DNA: TGTGCCAGCAGCCAACACGACAGCCTCTCCTACGAGCAGTACTTC
CDR3 protein: CASSQHDSLSYEQYF

V gene: TRBV30
clone size: .
D gene: TRBD1
J gene: TRBJ2-5
CDR3 DNA: TGTGCCTGGAGGACAGGGTTGGCCCAGTACTTC
CDR3 protein: CAWRTGLAQYF

V gene: TRBV4-2
clone size: .
D gene: TRBD2
J gene: TRBJ2-1
CDR3 DNA: TGTGCCAGCAGCCAAGGGATCCTGAGCGGGAAGGCCTACAATGAGCAGTTCTTC
CDR3 protein: CASSQGILSGKAYNEQFF

V gene: TRBV19
clone size: once
D gene: .
J gene: TRBJ2-2
CDR3 DNA: TGTGCCAGTAGTCCCCTGGCGGGAACGAACACCGGGGAGCTGTTTTTT
CDR3 protein: CASSPLAGTNTGELFF

V gene: TRBV11-3
clone size: .
D gene: TRBD2
J gene: TRBJ2-3
CDR3 DNA: TGTGCCAGCAGCTGGACTAGCGGGAGTGGTACGCAGTATTTT
CDR3 protein: CASSWTSGSGTQYF

V gene: TRBV28
clone size: .
D gene: TRBD1
J gene: TRBJ2-7
CDR3 DNA: TGTGCCGTAGGACAGGACTACGAGCAGTACTTC
CDR3 protein: CAVGQDYEQYF

V gene: TRBV29-1
clone size: .
D gene: .
J gene: TRBJ2-5
CDR3 DNA: TGCAGCGTTGATTTCGTCAGGGAAGAGACCCAGTACTTC
CDR3 protein: CSVDFVREETQYF

V gene: TRBV7-2
clone size: .
D gene: TRBD2
J gene: TRBJ2-1
CDR3 DNA: TGTGCCAGCAGCCTGACTAGCGGGAGCCACAATGAGCAGTTCTTC
CDR3 protein: CASSLTSGSHNEQFF

V gene: TRBV5-5
clone size: .
D gene: TRBD2
J gene: TRBJ2-1
CDR3 DNA: TGTGCCAGCAGCTTGAGAGCGGGAGGGCCGTTAAATGAGCAGTTCTTC
CDR3 protein: CASSLRAGGPLNEQFF

V gene: TRBV9
clone size: once
D gene: .
J gene: TRBJ1-2
CDR3 DNA: TGTGCCAGCAGCGTAGACCAGGGGCCCTATGGCTACACCTTC
CDR3 protein: CASSVDQGPYGYTF

V gene: TRBV6-5
clone size: .
D gene: TRBD1
J gene: TRBJ1-1
CDR3 DNA: TGTGCCAGCAGGACCGACAGGGGATACACTGAAGCTTTCTTT
CDR3 protein: CASRTDRGYTEAFF

V gene: TRBV5-4
clone size: .
D gene: TRBD2
J gene: TRBJ2-1
CDR3 DNA: TGTGCCAGCAGCGCCCCTACCTCGGGACTAGCAGGGTACAATGAGCAGTTCTTC
CDR3 protein: CASSAPTSGLAGYNEQFF

V gene: TRBV6-6
clone size: .
D gene: TRBD1
J gene: TRBJ1-3
CDR3 DNA: TGTGCCAGCAGTTACCGGGGGACAGCCTCTGGAAACACCATATATTTT
CDR3 protein: CASSYRGTASGNTIYF

V gene: TRBV6-5
clone size: .
D gene: TRBD1
J gene: TRBJ1-1
CDR3 DNA: TGTGCCAGCAGTAAGACCGGGACAGGGAACACTGAAGCTTTCTTT
CDR3 protein: CASSKTGTGNTEAFF

V gene: TRBV5-4
clone size: .
D gene: TRBD2
J gene: TRBJ2-2
CDR3 DNA: TGTGCCAGCAGCTTGGTTTCGGGAGGGAACACCGGGGAGCTGTTTTTT
CDR3 protein: CASSLVSGGNTGELFF

V gene: TRBV9
clone size: .
D gene: TRBD2
J gene: TRBJ2-5
CDR3 DNA: TGTGCCAGCAGCTCCCGGACTAGCGGGAGTGAGGTGACCCAGTACTTC
CDR3 protein: CASSSRTSGSEVTQYF

V gene: TRBV5-1
clone size: .
D gene: TRBD2
J gene: TRBJ2-1
CDR3 DNA: TGCGCCAGCAGCCCACTGCGGACTAGCGGGGGGGCTGGCGAGCAGTTCTTC
CDR3 protein: CASSPLRTSGGAGEQFF

V gene: TRBV7-8
clone size: .
D gene: .
J gene: TRBJ2-3
CDR3 DNA: TGTGCCAGCAGCTTAGATCGGGAGAACACAGATACGCAGTATTTT
CDR3 protein: CASSLDRENTDTQYF

V gene: TRBV5-5
clone size: .
D gene: .
J gene: TRBJ2-7
CDR3 DNA: TGTGCCAGCAGCTTGGTCGGCCTAGAGTCGTGGTACGAGCAGTACTTC
CDR3 protein: CASSLVGLESWYEQYF

V gene: TRBV19
clone size: .
D gene: .
J gene: TRBJ1-1
CDR3 DNA: TGTGCCAGTACATTTGAGGGCGCGAACACTGAAGCTTTCTTT
CDR3 protein: CASTFEGANTEAFF

V gene: TRBV28
clone size: once
D gene: .
J gene: TRBJ2-1
CDR3 DNA: TGTGCCAGCAGTGCGACAGGGACTTGGTACAATGAGCAGTTCTTC
CDR3 protein: CASSATGTWYNEQFF

V gene: TRBV19
clone size: .
D gene: .
J gene: TRBJ2-7
CDR3 DNA: TGTGCCAGTAGTACAACCGGGACTGGGAGCTACGAGCAGTACTTC
CDR3 protein: CASSTTGTGSYEQYF

V gene: TRBV19
clone size: .
D gene: TRBD1
J gene: TRBJ2-1
CDR3 DNA: TGTGCCAGTAGGGGAATGGACAGGGGTCACAATGAGCAGTTCTTC
CDR3 protein: CASRGMDRGHNEQFF

V gene: TRBV27
clone size: .
D gene: .
J gene: TRBJ2-3
CDR3 DNA: TGTGCCAGCAGTTTATCGATAGTTGGCGGGGGCAGCACAGATACGCAGTATTTT
CDR3 protein: CASSLSIVGGGSTDTQYF

V gene: TRBV15
clone size: .
D gene: TRBD2
J gene: TRBJ2-4
CDR3 DNA: TGTGCCACCAGCAGAGATCGGGAGGGCAAAAACATTCAGTACTTC
CDR3 protein: CATSRDREGKNIQYF

V gene: TRBV5-1
clone size: .
D gene: .
J gene: TRBJ2-7
CDR3 DNA: TGCGCCAGCAGCTTGACTCGGACAGCCTACGAGCAGTACTTC
CDR3 protein: CASSLTRTAYEQYF

V gene: TRBV2
clone size: .
D gene: .
J gene: TRBJ1-5
CDR3 DNA: TGTGCCAGCAGTAAGGACAGATTCAATCAGCCCCAGCATTTT
CDR3 protein: CASSKDRFNQPQHF

V gene: TRBV15
clone size: .
D gene: .
J gene: TRBJ2-1
CDR3 DNA: TGTGCCACCAGCTCACTAGGTGAGCAGTTCTTC
CDR3 protein: CATSSLGEQFF

V gene: TRBV10-3
clone size: .
D gene: .
J gene: TRBJ1-5
CDR3 DNA: TGTGCCATCAGTCTACAGCCCGATCAGCCCCAGCATTTT
CDR3 protein: CAISLQPDQPQHF